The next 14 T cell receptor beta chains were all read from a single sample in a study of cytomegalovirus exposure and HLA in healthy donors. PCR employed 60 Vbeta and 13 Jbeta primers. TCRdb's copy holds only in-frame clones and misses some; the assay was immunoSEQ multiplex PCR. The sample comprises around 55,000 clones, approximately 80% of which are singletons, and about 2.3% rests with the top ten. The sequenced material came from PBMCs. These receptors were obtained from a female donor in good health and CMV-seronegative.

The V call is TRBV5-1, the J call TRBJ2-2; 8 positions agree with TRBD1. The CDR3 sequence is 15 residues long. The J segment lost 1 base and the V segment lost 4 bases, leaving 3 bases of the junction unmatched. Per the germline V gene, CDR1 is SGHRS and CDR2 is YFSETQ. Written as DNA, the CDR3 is TGCGCCAGCAGCCCGGGGACAGGGAACACCGGGGAGCTGTTTTTT. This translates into CASSPGTGNTGELFF.

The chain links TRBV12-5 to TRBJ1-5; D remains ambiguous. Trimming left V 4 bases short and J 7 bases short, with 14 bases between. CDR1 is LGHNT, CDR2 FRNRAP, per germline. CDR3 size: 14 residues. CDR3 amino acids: CASGSPSNHQPQHF. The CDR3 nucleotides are TGTGCTAGTGGTTCCCCCAGTAACCACCAGCCCCAGCATTTT.

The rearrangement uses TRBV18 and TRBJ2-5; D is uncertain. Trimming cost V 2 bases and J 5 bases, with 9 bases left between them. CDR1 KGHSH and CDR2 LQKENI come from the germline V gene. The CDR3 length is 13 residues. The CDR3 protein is CASSPGLTETQYF. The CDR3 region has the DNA TGTGCCAGCTCACCAGGCTTAACGGAGACCCAGTACTTC.

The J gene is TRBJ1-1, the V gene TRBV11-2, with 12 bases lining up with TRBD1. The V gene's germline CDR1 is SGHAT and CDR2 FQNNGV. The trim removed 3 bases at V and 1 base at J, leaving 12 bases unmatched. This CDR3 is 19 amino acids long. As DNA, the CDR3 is TGTGCCAGCAGCTTCCGTAGGTTGGGACAGGGGGCTGAGAACACTGAAGCTTTCTTT. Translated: CASSFRRLGQGAENTEAFF.

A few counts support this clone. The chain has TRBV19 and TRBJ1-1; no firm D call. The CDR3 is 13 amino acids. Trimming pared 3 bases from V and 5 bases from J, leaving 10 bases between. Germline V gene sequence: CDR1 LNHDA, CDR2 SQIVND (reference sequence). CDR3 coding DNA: TGTGCCAGTAGTATGATTTCCCAGACTGAAGCTTTCTTT. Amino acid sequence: CASSMISQTEAFF.

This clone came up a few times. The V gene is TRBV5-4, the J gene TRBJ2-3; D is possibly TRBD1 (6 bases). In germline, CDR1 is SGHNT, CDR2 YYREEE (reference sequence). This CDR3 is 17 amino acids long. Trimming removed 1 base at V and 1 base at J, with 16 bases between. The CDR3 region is CASSLKQGGVGTDTQYF. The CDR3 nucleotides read TGTGCCAGCAGCTTGAAACAGGGTGGAGTGGGCACAGATACGCAGTATTTT.

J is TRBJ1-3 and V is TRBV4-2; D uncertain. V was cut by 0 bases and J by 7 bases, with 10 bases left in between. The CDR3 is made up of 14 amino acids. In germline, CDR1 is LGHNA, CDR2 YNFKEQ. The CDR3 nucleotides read TGTGCCAGCAGCCAAGATGGGCTGGGTAACACCATATATTTT. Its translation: CASSQDGLGNTIYF.

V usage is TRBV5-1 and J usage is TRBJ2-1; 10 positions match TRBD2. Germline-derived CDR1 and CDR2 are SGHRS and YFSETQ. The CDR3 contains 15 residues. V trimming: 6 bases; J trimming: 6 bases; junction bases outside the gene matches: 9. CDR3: CASTLEASGSNEQFF. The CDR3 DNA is TGCGCCAGCACCTTAGAAGCTAGCGGGAGCAATGAGCAGTTCTTC.

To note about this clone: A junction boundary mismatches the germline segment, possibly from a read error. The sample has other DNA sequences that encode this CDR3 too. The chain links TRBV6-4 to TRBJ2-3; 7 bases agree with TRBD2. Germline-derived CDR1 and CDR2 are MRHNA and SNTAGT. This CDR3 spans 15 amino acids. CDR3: CASSEREGSSDTQYF. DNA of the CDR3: TGTGCCAGCAGTGAAAGGGAGGGGAGCTCAGATACACAGTATTTT.

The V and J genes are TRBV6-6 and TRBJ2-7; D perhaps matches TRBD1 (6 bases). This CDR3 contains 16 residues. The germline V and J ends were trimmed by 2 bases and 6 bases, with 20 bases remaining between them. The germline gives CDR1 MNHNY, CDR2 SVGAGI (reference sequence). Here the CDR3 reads CASSYGNTGLGGEQYF. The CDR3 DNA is TGTGCCAGCAGTTACGGGAACACAGGGCTTGGTGGCGAGCAGTACTTC.

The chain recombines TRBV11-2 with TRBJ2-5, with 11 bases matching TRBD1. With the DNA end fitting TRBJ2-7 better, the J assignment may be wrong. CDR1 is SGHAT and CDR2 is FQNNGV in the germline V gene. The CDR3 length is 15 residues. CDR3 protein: CASSHWDRGEYEQYF. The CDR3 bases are TGTGCCAGCAGCCACTGGGACAGGGGGGAATACGAGCAGTACTTC.

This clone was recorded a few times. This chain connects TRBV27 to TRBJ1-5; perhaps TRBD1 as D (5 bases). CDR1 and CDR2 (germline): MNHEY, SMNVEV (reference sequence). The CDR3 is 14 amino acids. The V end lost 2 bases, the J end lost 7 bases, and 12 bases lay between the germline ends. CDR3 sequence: CASSLMTGEQPQHF. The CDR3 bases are TGTGCCAGCAGTTTAATGACGGGGGAACAGCCCCAGCATTTT.

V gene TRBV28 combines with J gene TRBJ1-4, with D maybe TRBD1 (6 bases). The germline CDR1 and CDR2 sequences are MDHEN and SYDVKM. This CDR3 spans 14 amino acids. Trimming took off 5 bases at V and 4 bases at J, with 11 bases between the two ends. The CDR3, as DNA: TGTGCCAGCAGTCGACAGGACCTTAATGAAAAACTGTTTTTT. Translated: CASSRQDLNEKLFF.

For the CDR3, the DNA is TGTGCCAGCAGCTCCGGGACTAGCGGCGCCACAGATACGCAGTATTTT. Translating gives CASSSGTSGATDTQYF. The chain uses TRBV11-3 and TRBJ2-3, with TRBD2 matching 11 bases. Germline CDR1 is SGHNT and CDR2 is YENEEA. V was pared by 4 bases and J by 2 bases, with 5 bases of the junction left unmatched. CDR3 length equals 16 residues.